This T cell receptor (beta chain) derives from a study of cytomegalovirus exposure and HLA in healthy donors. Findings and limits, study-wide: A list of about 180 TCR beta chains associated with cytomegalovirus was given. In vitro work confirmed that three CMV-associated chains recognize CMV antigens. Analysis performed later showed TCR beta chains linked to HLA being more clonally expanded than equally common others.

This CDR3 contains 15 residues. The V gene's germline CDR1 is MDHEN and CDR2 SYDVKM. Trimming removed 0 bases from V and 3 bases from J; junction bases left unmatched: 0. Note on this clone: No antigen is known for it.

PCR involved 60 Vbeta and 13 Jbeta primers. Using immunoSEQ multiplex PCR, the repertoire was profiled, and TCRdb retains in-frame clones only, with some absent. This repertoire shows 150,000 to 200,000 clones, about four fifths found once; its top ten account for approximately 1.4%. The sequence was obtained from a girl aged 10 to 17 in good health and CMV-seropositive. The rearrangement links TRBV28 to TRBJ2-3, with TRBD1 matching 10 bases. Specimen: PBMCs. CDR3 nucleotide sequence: TGTGCCAGCAGTTTATGGGACAGGGGGACAGATACGCAGTATTTT. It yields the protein CASSLWDRGTDTQYF.